Presented here are 24 T cell receptor beta chains from one specimen sequenced in a study of human T cells and chemical hapten exposure. Documented time point: patch test 2, 6 weeks after DPC sensitization. Treatment specified: therapeutic diphenylcyclopropenone sensitization with weekly scalp DPC. TCRdb redid the calling of the RACE reads with MiXCR, one entry per CDR3 protein. The data show approximately 100,000 distinct CDR3 sequences, with roughly a tenth seen just once and approximately 3% held by the top ten. Sample: whole blood, taken in connection with sensitization to the hapten diphenylcyclopropenone (DPC). The source is a woman between 35 and 50 years old with alopecia areata. Some clones in this sample may be carry-over from other donors' samples.

This clonotype turned up a few times. The chain has TRBV11-2 and TRBJ2-3, with 7 bases that match TRBD2. The V gene end was trimmed by 5 bases and the J gene end by 4 bases; junction bases not matched to a gene: 9. The CDR3 length is 15 residues. From germline, CDR1 is SGHAT and CDR2 FQNNGV. CDR3 nucleotides: TGTGCCAGCAGCCGACGTCCTAGCGGATCAGATACGCAGTATTTT. This codes for CASSRRPSGSDTQYF.

Concerning this clonotype: This may arise from a read error, as a much more abundant clone is one base away. The rearrangement links TRBV7-9 to TRBJ2-7, with 11 nucleotides matching TRBD1. CDR3 length: 15 amino acids. Germline V CDR1 and CDR2: SEHNR, FQNEAQ (reference sequence). The CDR3 loop is CASSRGQGATYDQYF. The CDR3, as DNA: TGTGCCAGCAGCCGAGGACAGGGGGCCACCTACGACCAGTACTTC.

This clonotype has more than one count but fewer than ten. This chain uses TRBV4-3 with TRBJ1-1, with D hard to call. Germline lookup yields CDR1 LGHNA and CDR2 YSLEER. V was trimmed by 0 bases and J by 7 bases, leaving 6 bases between them. This CDR3 contains 12 residues. CDR3 sequence reads: CASSQDGVEAFF. DNA for the CDR3: TGCGCCAGCAGCCAAGACGGGGTTGAAGCTTTCTTT.

This chain links TRBV11-2 with TRBJ1-4, with unresolved D. The V end lost 4 bases, the J end lost 7 bases, and 16 bases lay between the germline ends. Germline values: CDR1 SGHAT, CDR2 FQNNGV. The CDR3 is 15 residues long. In DNA form, the CDR3 reads TGTGCCAGCAGCTCAAAGGGAGGGAGTGGTGAAAAACTGTTTTTT. It is translated as CASSSKGGSGEKLFF.

In this sample, this clonotype turned up a few times. The rearrangement links TRBV19 to TRBJ2-3, with D possibly matching TRBD2 (5 bases). The V end was cut by 8 bases, the J end by 0 bases, with 21 bases between. Germline V gene sequence: CDR1 LNHDA, CDR2 SQIVND (reference sequence). This CDR3 spans 17 amino acids. The CDR3 here is CASSRILGSVSTDTQYF. The CDR3 DNA is TGTGCCAGTTCGCGAATACTAGGGAGTGTAAGCACAGATACGCAGTATTTT. The variable domain in full, with the rest retrieved from reference TRBV19 and TRBJ2-3, is DGGITQSPKYLFRKEGQNVTLSCEQNLNHDAMYWYRQDPGQGLRLIYYSQIVNDFQKGDIAEGYSVSREKKESFPLTVTSAQKNPTAFYLCASSRILGSVSTDTQYFGPGTRLTVL.

This chain links TRBV4-1 with TRBJ2-7; D is ambiguous. The CDR3 is 15 residues long. V lost 0 bases, J lost 0 bases, and 9 bases lay in between. Germline CDR1 is MGHRA and CDR2 is YSYEKL. CDR3 nucleotide sequence: TGCGCCAGCAGCCAAGATCCAAGGAGCTCCTACGAGCAGTACTTC. It encodes CASSQDPRSSYEQYF.

The chain links TRBV20-1 to TRBJ2-2, with 10 bases lining up with TRBD2. Germline CDR1 reads DFQATT; CDR2 reads SNEGSKA (reference sequence). Trimming at V came to 5 bases and at J to 5 bases, leaving 5 bases not matched to a gene. The CDR3 consists of 14 residues. CDR3 loop: CSAFPGLATGELFF. In DNA form, the CDR3 reads TGCAGTGCTTTCCCGGGACTAGCGACCGGGGAGCTGTTTTTT.

The V gene is TRBV5-1, the J gene TRBJ2-4; maybe TRBD1 (7 bases). With 3 bases removed from V and 5 bases from J, the gap between germline ends came to 15 bases. CDR1 is SGHRS, CDR2 YFSETQ, per germline. The CDR3 totals 15 residues. Here the CDR3 DNA reads TGCGCCAGCAGCTGGAACGCGGGACAGCAAAACATTCAGTACTTC. It is translated as CASSWNAGQQNIQYF.

This CDR3 is CASSLFLLSGNTIYF. The CDR3 nucleotides are TGTGCCAGCAGCTTATTTTTACTCTCTGGAAACACCATATATTTT. The chain has TRBV11-2 and TRBJ1-3; D call uncertain. Germline V lookup: CDR1 SGHAT, CDR2 FQNNGV. V shed 2 bases and J shed 0 bases, with 8 bases lying between them. This CDR3 has 15 amino acids.

Ten or more counts support this clonotype. The rearrangement links TRBV27 to TRBJ1-2; D is undetermined. Trimming removed 6 bases at V and 0 bases at J, with 11 bases between. The CDR3 is 14 amino acids. Germline CDR1 reads MNHEY; CDR2 reads SMNVEV (reference sequence). The CDR3 sequence is CASRLHGPNYGYTF. In DNA, the CDR3 is TGTGCCAGCAGGTTGCACGGTCCTAACTATGGCTACACCTTC.

This clonotype was seen at least ten times. The V gene is TRBV12-3 or TRBV12-4, the J gene TRBJ2-3; D unclear. CDR3 size: 16 residues. Trimming stripped 1 base from V and 6 bases from J, with 17 bases between. The CDR3 here is CASSLEGLRQIDTQYF. The CDR3 DNA follows: TGTGCCAGCAGTTTAGAAGGCCTGCGACAAATCGATACGCAGTATTTT.

The J gene is TRBJ2-3, the V gene TRBV4-3; 8 bases map to TRBD2. The V and J ends lost 3 bases and 5 bases, in that order; junction bases with no gene match: 10. This CDR3 region has 16 residues. From germline, CDR1 is LGHNA and CDR2 YSLEER. In DNA form, the CDR3 reads TGCGCCAGCAGCCAGACACGGGGGGGGCACGGAGATACGCAGTATTTT. Protein product: CASSQTRGGHGDTQYF.

On this clonotype itself: Being one base from a much bigger clone, this may be a read error. The rearrangement links TRBV9 to TRBJ1-1; D is unresolved. Germline CDR1 is SGDLS and CDR2 is YYNGEE. The CDR3 is made up of 13 amino acids. The CDR3 nucleotides read TGTGCCAGCTGCGTAGCGGTCAACACTGAAGCTTTCTTT. Translating it yields CASCVAVNTEAFF.

CDR3 DNA: TGTGCCAGCAGCTTAGGGGATCTGGGGAGGAAAGAGACCCAGTACTTC. Translating it yields CASSLGDLGRKETQYF. The chain has TRBV11-2 and TRBJ2-5, with D perhaps TRBD2 (6 bases). This CDR3 spans 16 amino acids. CDR1 and CDR2 from the germline V gene are SGHAT and FQNNGV. The germline V and J ends were trimmed by 1 base and 3 bases, with 15 bases remaining between them.

This clonotype was recorded at least ten times. The gene calls are TRBV20-1 and TRBJ2-6; no clear D. The CDR3 spans 15 residues. Trimming left V 7 bases short and J 1 base short, with 14 bases between. Germline CDR1 and CDR2: DFQATT and SNEGSKA (reference sequence). Here the CDR3 reads CSDGSAESGANVLTF. CDR3 sequence (DNA): TGCAGTGACGGCTCTGCGGAGTCTGGGGCCAACGTCCTGACTTTC.

The table lists this clonotype with a few counts. CDR3 coding DNA: TGCGCCAGCAGCATAAGCGGGGGGTTCAAAGAGACCCAGTACTTC. This codes for CASSISGGFKETQYF. This chain joins TRBV5-1 and TRBJ2-5, with 9 bases aligning to TRBD2. With 4 bases clipped from V and 3 bases from J, the junction kept 7 bases outside the gene matches. The CDR3 runs 15 residues. CDR1 is SGHRS, CDR2 YFSETQ, per germline.

The chain has TRBV5-4 and TRBJ1-1, with a tentative D call TRBD1 (6 bases). This CDR3 spans 15 amino acids. The V and J ends lost 4 bases and 5 bases respectively, with 18 bases between them. From germline, CDR1 is SGHNT and CDR2 YYREEE (reference sequence). CDR3 DNA sequence: TGTGCCAGCAGCCCAGAACAGGGTAGGAAGACTGAAGCTTTCTTT. Its protein is CASSPEQGRKTEAFF.

The chain is built from TRBV18 and TRBJ2-5, with D maybe TRBD1 (5 bases). This CDR3 comprises 12 residues. Germline CDR1 reads KGHSH; CDR2 reads LQKENI. V lost 6 bases and J lost 5, with 10 bases in between. The chain's CDR3 is CASSTPGETQYF. The CDR3 DNA follows: TGTGCCAGCTCTACCCCAGGGGAGACCCAGTACTTC.

This clonotype was detected many times. The V call is TRBV15, the J call TRBJ1-1, with D maybe TRBD1 (5 bases). The V gene's germline CDR1 is LNHNV and CDR2 YYDKDF (reference sequence). This CDR3 contains 17 residues. The V and J ends lost 0 bases and 0 bases respectively, with 14 bases between them. CDR3 DNA sequence: TGTGCCACCAGCAGAGATCTCCAGGGCTTAATGAACACTGAAGCTTTCTTT. Protein: CATSRDLQGLMNTEAFF. The full variable domain, rest sourced from reference TRBV15 and TRBJ1-1, is DAMVIQNPRYQVTQFGKPVTLSCSQTLNHNVMYWYQQKSSQAPKLLFHYYDKDFNNEADTPDNFQSRRPNTSFCFLDIRSPGLGDTAMYLCATSRDLQGLMNTEAFFGQGTRLTVV.

In this sample, this clonotype turned up many times. The CDR3 bases are TGTGCCAGCGGCGTCCCGGGCTCCTATAATTCACCCCTCCACTTT. Amino acids: CASGVPGSYNSPLHF. The chain recombines TRBV6-6 with TRBJ1-6, with D unclear. The CDR3 is made up of 15 amino acids. V was cut by 8 bases and J by 0 bases, with 11 bases left in between. Germline CDR1 and CDR2: MNHNY and SVGAGI (reference sequence).

This clonotype was counted many times. V gene TRBV20-1 combines with J gene TRBJ2-1; 9 bases are a match to TRBD2. Per the germline V gene, CDR1 is DFQATT and CDR2 is SNEGSKA (reference sequence). This CDR3 spans 13 amino acids. V gave up 7 bases and J gave up 6 bases; unmatched junction bases: 7. The CDR3: CSGGGGAGNEQFF. The CDR3, as DNA: TGCAGTGGCGGCGGGGGGGCTGGCAATGAGCAGTTCTTC.

This clonotype came up a few times. The CDR3 spells CASSLGSPEQFF. The DNA for the CDR3 is TGTGCCAGCAGCTTGGGGTCCCCCGAGCAGTTCTTC. This chain joins TRBV5-5 and TRBJ2-1, with unresolved D. This CDR3 is built from 12 residues. The V and J ends lost 0 bases and 10 bases respectively, with 8 bases between them. The germline CDR1 and CDR2 sequences are SGHKS and YYEKEE (reference sequence).

The chain links TRBV7-7 to TRBJ2-3, with 12 bases matching TRBD2. The CDR3 totals 15 residues. V lost 5 bases to trimming and J lost 2 bases; unmatched junction nucleotides: 2. Germline values: CDR1 SSHAT, CDR2 FNYEAQ (reference sequence). CDR3 nucleotides: TGTGCCAGCAGCCGGACTAGCGGGACCACAGATACGCAGTATTTT. This codes for CASSRTSGTTDTQYF.

This clonotype appeared many times. V is TRBV6-5 and J is TRBJ2-5; 7 bases fit TRBD2. Germline V gene lookup returns CDR1 MNHEY and CDR2 SVGAGI. CDR3 length: 16 residues. The trim removed 6 bases at V and 3 bases at J, leaving 13 bases unmatched. The CDR3 reads CASSPGSYGGKETQYF. CDR3 in DNA: TGTGCCAGCAGCCCCGGCTCCTACGGGGGGAAAGAGACCCAGTACTTC.